The TCR beta chain under discussion was sequenced for a study of blood T cell repertoires in COVID-19. The assay was immunoSEQ multiplex PCR, and TCRdb's table has in-frame clones only and misses some. The table shows 45,000 to 55,000 clones, with roughly 80% occurring only once. By sample fraction, this clone is medium-sized. Germline V CDR1 and CDR2: LNHDA, SQIVND (reference sequence). The CDR3 extends over 12 amino acids. Trimming stripped 5 bases from V and 7 bases from J, with 9 bases between. The V gene is TRBV19, the J gene TRBJ2-1; the D gene is possibly TRBD1 (6 bases). The TCR originated in a human donor in a cohort sampled during active COVID-19. Sequenced sample: peripheral blood. CDR3 DNA sequence: TGTGCCAGTAGTGTCCAGGGGAATGAGCAGTTCTTC. This sequence encodes CASSVQGNEQFF.